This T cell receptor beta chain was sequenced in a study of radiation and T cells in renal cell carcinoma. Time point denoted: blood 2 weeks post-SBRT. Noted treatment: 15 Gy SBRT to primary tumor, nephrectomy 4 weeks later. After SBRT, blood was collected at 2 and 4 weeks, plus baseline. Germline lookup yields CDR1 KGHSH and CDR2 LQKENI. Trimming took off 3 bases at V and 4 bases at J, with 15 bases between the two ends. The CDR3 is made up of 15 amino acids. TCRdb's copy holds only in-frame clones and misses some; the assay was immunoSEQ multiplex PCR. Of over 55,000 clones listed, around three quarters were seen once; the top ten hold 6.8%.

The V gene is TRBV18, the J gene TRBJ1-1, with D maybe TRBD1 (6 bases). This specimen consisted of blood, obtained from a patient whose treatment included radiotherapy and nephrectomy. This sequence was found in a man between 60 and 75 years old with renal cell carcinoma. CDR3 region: CASSPIPGVGTEAFF. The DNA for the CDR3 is TGTGCCAGCTCACCTATCCCAGGGGTAGGCACTGAAGCTTTCTTT.